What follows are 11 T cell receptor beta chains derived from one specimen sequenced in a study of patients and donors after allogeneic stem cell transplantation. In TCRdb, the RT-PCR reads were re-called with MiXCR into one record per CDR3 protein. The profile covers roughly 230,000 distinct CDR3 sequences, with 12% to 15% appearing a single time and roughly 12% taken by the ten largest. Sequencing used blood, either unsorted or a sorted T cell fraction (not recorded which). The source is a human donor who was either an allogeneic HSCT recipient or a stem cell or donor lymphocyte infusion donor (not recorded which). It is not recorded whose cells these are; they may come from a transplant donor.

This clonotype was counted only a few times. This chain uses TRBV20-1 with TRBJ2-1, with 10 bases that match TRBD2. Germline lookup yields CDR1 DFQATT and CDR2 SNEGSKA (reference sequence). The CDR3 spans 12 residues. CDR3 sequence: CSKTSGQNEQFF. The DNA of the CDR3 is TGCAGCAAGACTAGCGGGCAAAATGAGCAGTTCTTC.

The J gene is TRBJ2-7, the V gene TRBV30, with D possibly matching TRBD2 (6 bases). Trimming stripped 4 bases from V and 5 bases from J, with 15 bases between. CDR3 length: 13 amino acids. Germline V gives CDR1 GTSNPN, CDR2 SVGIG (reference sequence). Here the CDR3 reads CAWTGGGDHEQYF. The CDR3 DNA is TGTGCCTGGACCGGAGGAGGGGATCACGAGCAGTACTTC. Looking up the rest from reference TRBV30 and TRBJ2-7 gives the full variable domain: SQTIHQWPATLVQPVGSPLSLECTVEGTSNPNLYWYRQAAGRGLQLLFYSVGIGQISSEVPQNLSASRPQDRQFILSSKKLLLSDSGFYLCAWTGGGDHEQYFGPGTRLTVT.

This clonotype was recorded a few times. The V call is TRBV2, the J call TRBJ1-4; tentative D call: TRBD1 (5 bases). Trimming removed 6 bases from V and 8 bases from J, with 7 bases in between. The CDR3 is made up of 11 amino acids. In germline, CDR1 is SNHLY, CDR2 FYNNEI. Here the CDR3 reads CASRQAEKLFF. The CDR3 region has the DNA TGTGCCAGCAGACAGGCCGAAAAACTGTTTTTT.

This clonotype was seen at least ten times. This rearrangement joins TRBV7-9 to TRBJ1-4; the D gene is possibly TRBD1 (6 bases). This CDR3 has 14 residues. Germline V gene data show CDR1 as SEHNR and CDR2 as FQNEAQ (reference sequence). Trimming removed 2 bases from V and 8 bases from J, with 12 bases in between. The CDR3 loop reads CASSLPQGGEKLFF. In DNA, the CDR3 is TGTGCCAGCAGCTTACCACAGGGAGGGGAAAAACTGTTTTTT.

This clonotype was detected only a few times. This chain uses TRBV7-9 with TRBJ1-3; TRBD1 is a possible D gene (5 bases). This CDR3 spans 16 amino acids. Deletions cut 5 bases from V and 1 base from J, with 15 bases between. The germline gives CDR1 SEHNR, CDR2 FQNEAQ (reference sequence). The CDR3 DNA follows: TGTGCCAGCAGCCCTTCTTCTGGGGCATCTGGAAACACCATATATTTT. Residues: CASSPSSGASGNTIYF.

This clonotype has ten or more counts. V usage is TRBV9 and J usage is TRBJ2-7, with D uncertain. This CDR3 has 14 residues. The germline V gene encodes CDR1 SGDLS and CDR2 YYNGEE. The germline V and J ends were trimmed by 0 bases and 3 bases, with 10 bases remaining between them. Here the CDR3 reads CASSVGPPVYEQYF. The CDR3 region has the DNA TGTGCCAGCAGCGTAGGACCCCCCGTCTACGAGCAGTACTTC. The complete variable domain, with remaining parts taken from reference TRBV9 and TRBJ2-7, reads DSGVTQTPKHLITATGQRVTLRCSPRSGDLSVYWYQQSLDQGLQFLIQYYNGEERAKGNILERFSAQQFPDLHSELNLSSLELGDSALYFCASSVGPPVYEQYFGPGTRLTVT.

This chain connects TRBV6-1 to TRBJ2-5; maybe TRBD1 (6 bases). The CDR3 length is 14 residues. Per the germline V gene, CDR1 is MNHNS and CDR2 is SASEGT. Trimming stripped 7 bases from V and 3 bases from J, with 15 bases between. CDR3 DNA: TGTGCCAGCACCAACCCAGGGGCAGAAGAGACCCAGTACTTC. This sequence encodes CASTNPGAEETQYF.

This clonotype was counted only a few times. CDR3 bases: TGCGCCAGCAGCCAGGGACAGGGAAACATTCAGTACTTC. This gives the protein CASSQGQGNIQYF. V gene TRBV4-3 combines with J gene TRBJ2-4, with TRBD1 matching over 9 bases. Germline V gives CDR1 LGHNA, CDR2 YSLEER. The trim removed 3 bases at V and 6 bases at J, leaving 0 bases unmatched. CDR3 size: 13 residues.

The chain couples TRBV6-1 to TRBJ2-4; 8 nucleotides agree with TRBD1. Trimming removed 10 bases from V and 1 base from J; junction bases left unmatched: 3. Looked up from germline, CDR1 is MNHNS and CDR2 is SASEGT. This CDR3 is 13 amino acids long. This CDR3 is CATGTGAKNIQYF. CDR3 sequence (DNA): TGTGCCACCGGGACAGGCGCCAAAAACATTCAGTACTTC.

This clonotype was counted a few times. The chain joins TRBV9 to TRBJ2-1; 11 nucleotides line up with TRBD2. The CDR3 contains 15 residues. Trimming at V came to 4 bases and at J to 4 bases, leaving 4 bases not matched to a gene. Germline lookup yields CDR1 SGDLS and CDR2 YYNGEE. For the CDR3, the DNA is TGTGCCAGCAGCACCGGGACTAGCGGATACAATGAGCAGTTCTTC. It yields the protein CASSTGTSGYNEQFF.

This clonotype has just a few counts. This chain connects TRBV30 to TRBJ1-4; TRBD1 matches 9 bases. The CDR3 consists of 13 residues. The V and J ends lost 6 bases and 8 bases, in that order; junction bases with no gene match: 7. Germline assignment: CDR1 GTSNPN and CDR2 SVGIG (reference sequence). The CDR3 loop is CACAQGASEKLFF. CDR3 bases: TGTGCCTGCGCACAGGGGGCGAGCGAAAAACTGTTTTTT.